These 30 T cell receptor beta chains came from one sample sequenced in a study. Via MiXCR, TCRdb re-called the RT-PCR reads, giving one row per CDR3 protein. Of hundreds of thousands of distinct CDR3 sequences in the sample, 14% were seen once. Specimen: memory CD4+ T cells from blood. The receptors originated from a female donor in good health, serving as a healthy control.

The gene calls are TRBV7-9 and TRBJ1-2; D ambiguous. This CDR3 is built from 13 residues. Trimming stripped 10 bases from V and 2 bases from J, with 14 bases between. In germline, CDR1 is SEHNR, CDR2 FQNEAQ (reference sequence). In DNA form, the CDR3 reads TGTGCCACACGAGGGAGACGAAACTATGGCTACACCTTC. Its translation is CATRGRRNYGYTF. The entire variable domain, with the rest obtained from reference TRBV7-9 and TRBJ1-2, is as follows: DTGVSQNPRHKITKRGQNVTFRCDPISEHNRLYWYRQTLGQGPEFLTYFQNEAQLEKSRLLSDRFSAERPKGSFSTLEIQRTEQGDSAMYLCATRGRRNYGYTFGSGTRLTVV.

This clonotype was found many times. The CDR3 loop is CASSPQGQGSYGYTF. The CDR3 DNA follows: TGTGCCAGCAGCCCCCAAGGACAGGGTTCCTATGGCTACACCTTC. The V call is TRBV12-3 or TRBV12-4, the J call TRBJ1-2; 8 bases map to TRBD1. The V gene end was trimmed by 6 bases and the J gene end by 4 bases; junction bases not matched to a gene: 10. The CDR3 totals 15 residues.

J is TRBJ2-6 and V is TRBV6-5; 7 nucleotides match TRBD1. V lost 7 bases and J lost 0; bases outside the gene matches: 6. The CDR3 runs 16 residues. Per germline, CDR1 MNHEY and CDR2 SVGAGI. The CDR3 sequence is CASTQQGPSGANVLTF. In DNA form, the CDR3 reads TGTGCCAGCACACAACAGGGGCCCTCTGGGGCCAACGTCCTGACTTTC.

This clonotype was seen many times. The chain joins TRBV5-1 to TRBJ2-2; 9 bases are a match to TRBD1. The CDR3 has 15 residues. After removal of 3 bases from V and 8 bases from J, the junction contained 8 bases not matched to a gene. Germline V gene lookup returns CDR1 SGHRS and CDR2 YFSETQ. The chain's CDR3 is CASSSGQGAWGELFF. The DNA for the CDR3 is TGCGCCAGCAGCTCGGGACAGGGAGCCTGGGGGGAGCTGTTTTTT.

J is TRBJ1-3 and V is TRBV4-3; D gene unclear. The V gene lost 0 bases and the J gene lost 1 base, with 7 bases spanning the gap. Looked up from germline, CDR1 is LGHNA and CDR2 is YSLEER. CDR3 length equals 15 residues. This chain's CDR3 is CASSQDRNSGNTIYF. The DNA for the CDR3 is TGCGCCAGCAGCCAAGACAGGAATTCTGGAAACACCATATATTTT.

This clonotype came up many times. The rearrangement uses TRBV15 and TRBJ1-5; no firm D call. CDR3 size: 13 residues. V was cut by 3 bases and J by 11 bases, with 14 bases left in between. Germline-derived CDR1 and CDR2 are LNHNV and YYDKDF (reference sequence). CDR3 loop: CATSSEPNQAQHF. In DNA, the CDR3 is TGTGCCACCAGCAGTGAGCCCAATCAAGCCCAGCATTTT.

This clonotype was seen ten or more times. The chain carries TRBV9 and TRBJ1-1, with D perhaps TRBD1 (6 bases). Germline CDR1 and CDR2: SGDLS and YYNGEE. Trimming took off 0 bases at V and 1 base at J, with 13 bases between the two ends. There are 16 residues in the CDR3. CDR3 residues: CASSVGRQEWNTEAFF. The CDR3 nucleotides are TGTGCCAGCAGCGTAGGGAGACAGGAGTGGAACACTGAAGCTTTCTTT.

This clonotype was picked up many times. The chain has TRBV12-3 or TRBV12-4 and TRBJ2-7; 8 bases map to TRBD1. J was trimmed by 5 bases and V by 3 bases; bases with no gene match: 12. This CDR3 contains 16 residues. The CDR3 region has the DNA TGTGCCAGCAGTTTCGTTTTTCCGACAGGGGACCACGAGCAGTACTTC. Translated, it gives CASSFVFPTGDHEQYF.

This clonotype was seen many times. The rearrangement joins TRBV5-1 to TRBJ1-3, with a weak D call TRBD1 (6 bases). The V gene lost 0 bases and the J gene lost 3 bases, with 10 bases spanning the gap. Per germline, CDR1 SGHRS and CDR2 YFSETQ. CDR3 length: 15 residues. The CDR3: CASSLAGGHGNTIYF. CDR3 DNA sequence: TGCGCCAGCAGCTTGGCCGGGGGGCATGGAAACACCATATATTTT.

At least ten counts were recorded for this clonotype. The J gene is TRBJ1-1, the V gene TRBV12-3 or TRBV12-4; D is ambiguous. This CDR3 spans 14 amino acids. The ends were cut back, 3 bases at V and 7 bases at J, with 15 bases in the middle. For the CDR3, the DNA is TGTGCCAGCAGTTTTTCAGTGTCTCGAAATGAAGCTTTCTTT. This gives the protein CASSFSVSRNEAFF.

The CDR3 DNA sequence: TGTGCCTCCGGGGACCCGAAAGAGACCCAGTACTTC. Translation: CASGDPKETQYF. The J gene is TRBJ2-5, the V gene TRBV2, with D perhaps assigned TRBD1 or TRBD2 (5 bases each). With 11 bases removed from V and 3 bases from J, the gap between germline ends came to 13 bases. CDR3 size: 12 residues. Germline assignment: CDR1 SNHLY and CDR2 FYNNEI.

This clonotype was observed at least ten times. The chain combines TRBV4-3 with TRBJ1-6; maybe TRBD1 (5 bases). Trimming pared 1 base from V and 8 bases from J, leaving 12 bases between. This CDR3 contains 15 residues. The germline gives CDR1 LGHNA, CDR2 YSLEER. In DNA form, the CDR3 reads TGCGCCAGCAGCCAAGTCGCGACAGCCTATTCACCCCTCCACTTT. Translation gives CASSQVATAYSPLHF.

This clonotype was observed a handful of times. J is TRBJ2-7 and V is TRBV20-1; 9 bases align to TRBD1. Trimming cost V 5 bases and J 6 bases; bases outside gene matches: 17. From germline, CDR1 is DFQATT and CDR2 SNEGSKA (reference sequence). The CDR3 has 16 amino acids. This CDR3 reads CSAPVPGQGQVREQYF. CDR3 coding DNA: TGCAGTGCTCCTGTCCCGGGACAGGGACAGGTGCGCGAGCAGTACTTC.

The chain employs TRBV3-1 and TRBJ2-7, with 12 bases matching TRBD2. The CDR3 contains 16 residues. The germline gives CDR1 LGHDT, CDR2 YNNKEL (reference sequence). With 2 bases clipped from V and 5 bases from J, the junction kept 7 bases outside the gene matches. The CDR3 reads CASSQPSGRARNEQYF. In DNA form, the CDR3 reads TGTGCCAGCAGCCAACCTAGCGGGAGGGCCCGAAACGAGCAGTACTTC.

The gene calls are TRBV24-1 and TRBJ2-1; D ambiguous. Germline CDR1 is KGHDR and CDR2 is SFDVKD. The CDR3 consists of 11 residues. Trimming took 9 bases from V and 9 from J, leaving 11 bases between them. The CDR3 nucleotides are TGTGCCACCGGAGTGTGGGGTGAGCAGTTCTTC. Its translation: CATGVWGEQFF.

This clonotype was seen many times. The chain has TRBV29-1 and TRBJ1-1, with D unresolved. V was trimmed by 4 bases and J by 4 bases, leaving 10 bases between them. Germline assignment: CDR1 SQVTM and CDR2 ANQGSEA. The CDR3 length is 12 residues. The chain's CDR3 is CSVAGLGTEAFF. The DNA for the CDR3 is TGCAGCGTTGCCGGGTTGGGCACTGAAGCTTTCTTT.

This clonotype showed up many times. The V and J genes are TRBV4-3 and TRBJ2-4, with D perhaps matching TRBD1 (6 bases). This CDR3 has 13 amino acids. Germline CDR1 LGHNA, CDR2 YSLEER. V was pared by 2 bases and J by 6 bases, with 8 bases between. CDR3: CASSQKTGNIQYF. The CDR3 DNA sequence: TGCGCCAGCAGCCAAAAGACAGGAAACATTCAGTACTTC.

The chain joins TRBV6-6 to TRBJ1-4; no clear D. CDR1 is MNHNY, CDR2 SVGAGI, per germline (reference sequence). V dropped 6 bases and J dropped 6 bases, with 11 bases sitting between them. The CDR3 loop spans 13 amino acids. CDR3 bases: TGTGCCAGCAGCCTTCCGGGTGATGAAAAACTGTTTTTT. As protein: CASSLPGDEKLFF.

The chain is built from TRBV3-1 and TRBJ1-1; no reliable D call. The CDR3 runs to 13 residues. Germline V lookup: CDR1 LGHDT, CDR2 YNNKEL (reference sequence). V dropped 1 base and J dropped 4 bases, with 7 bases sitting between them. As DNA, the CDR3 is TGTGCCAGCAGCCAAGCTGGAAGCACTGAAGCTTTCTTT. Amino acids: CASSQAGSTEAFF.

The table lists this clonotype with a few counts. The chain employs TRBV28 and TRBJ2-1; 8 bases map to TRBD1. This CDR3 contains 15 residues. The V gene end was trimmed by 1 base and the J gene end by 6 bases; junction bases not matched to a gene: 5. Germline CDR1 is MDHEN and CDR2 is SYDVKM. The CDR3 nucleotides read TGTGCCAGCAGTTTATCCGGACAGGGCAGCAATGAGCAGTTCTTC. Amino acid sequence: CASSLSGQGSNEQFF. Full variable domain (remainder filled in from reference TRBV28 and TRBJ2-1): DVKVTQSSRYLVKRTGEKVFLECVQDMDHENMFWYRQDPGLGLRLIYFSYDVKMKEKGDIPEGYSVSREKKERFSLILESASTNQTSMYLCASSLSGQGSNEQFFGPGTRLTVL.

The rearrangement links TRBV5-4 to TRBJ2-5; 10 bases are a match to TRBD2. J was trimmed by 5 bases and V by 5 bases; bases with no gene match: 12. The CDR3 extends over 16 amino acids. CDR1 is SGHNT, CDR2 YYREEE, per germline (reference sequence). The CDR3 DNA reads TGTGCCAGCAGGAATCGGAAAGCGGGAGGGCCGGAGACCCAGTACTTC. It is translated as CASRNRKAGGPETQYF.

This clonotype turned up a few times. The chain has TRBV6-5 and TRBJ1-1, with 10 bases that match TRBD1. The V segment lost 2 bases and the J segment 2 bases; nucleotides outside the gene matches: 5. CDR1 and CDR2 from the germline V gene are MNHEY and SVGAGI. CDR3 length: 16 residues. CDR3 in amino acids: CASSYVGQGFNTEAFF. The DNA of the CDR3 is TGTGCCAGCAGTTACGTGGGACAGGGGTTTAACACTGAAGCTTTCTTT.

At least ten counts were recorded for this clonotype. CDR3 in amino acids: CASSQEQGARDEQFF. The CDR3 nucleotides read TGTGCCAGCAGTCAGGAGCAGGGGGCGCGGGATGAGCAGTTCTTC. The chain recombines TRBV6-5 with TRBJ2-1; 8 nucleotides match TRBD1. The germline CDR1 and CDR2 sequences are MNHEY and SVGAGI. The J segment lost 8 bases and the V segment lost 5 bases, leaving 11 bases of the junction unmatched. CDR3 length: 15 residues.

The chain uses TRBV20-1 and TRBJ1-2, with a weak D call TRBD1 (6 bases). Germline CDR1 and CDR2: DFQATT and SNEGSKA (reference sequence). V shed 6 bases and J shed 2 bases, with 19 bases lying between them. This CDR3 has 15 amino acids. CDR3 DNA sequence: TGCAGTGCGGAATTACCGGGGGCCCAGAACTATGGCTACACCTTC. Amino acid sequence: CSAELPGAQNYGYTF.

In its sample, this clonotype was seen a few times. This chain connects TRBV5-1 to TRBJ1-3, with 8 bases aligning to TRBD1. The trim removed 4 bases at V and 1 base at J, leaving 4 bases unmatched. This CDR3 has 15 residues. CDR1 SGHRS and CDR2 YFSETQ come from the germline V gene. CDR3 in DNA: TGCGCCAGCAGCGGGACAGGTTTTTCTGGAAACACCATATATTTT. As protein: CASSGTGFSGNTIYF.

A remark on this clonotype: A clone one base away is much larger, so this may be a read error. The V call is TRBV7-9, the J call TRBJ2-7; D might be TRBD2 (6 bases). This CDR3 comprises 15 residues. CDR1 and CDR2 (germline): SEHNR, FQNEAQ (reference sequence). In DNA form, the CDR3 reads TGTGCCAGCAGCCTAGCCGGCGGGACCGTCTACGAGCAGTACTTC. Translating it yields CASSLAGGTVYEQYF.

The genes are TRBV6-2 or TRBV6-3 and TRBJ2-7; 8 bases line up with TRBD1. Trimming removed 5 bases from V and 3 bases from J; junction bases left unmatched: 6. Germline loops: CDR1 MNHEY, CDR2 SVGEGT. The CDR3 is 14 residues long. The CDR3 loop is CASSRLGQGYEQYF. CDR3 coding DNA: TGTGCCAGCAGTCGCCTCGGACAGGGCTACGAGCAGTACTTC.

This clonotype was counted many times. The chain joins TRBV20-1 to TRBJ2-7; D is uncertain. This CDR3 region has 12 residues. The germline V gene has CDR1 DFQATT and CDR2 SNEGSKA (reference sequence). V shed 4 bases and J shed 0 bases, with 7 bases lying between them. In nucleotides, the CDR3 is TGCAGTGCTAAGGCGCGCTCCTACGAGCAGTACTTC. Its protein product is CSAKARSYEQYF.

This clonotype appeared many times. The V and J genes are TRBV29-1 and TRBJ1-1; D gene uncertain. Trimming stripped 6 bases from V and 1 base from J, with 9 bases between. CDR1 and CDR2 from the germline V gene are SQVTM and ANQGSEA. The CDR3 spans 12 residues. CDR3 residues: CSVGGGNTEAFF. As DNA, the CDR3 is TGCAGCGTCGGAGGAGGGAACACTGAAGCTTTCTTT.

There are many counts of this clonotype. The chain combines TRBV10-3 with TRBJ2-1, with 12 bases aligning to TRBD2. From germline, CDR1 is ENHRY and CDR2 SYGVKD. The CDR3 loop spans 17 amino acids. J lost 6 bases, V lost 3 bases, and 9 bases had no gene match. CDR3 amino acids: CAISDTRTSGTPNEQFF. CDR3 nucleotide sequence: TGTGCCATCAGTGACACCAGGACTAGCGGGACCCCCAATGAGCAGTTCTTC.